The clone carrying this T cell receptor beta chain has only a few counts. Authors' processing steps: The authors estimated nucleated cell counts from reference gene primer amplification. Profiling relied on immunoSEQ multiplex PCR, and the TCRdb table lists in-frame clones only, not all of them. The V and J calls and clone size were taken over from that table, and D and trimming were inferred from the DNA. The data contain approximately 250,000 clones, approximately 89% of them singletons. The data are from a study of blood T cell repertoires in COVID-19. Study as a whole: Whether acute or convalescent, the COVID-19 samples came from the United States, Italy and Spain.

The junction had 4 bases not matched to a gene; V was cut back by 8 bases and J by 5 bases. CDR3 length: 12 amino acids. The germline gives CDR1 SNHLY, CDR2 FYNNEI. The sequence derives from a woman aged 60 to 75 who had recovered from COVID-19. Sequenced material: peripheral blood. The J gene is TRBJ2-3, the V gene TRBV2; 7 bases agree with TRBD2. The CDR3 bases are TGTGCCAGCGGGAGGGGCGTAGATACGCAGTATTTT. Its protein product is CASGRGVDTQYF.